A single sample gave rise to the 23 T cell receptor beta chains below, sequenced in a study of cytotoxic CD8 clonotypes in ibrutinib-treated CLL. Libraries were prepared by immunoSEQ multiplex PCR; TCRdb keeps only in-frame clonotypes and omits some of them. The sample comprises more than 200,000 clones, 60% to 75% of which are singletons, and just over 15% rests with the top ten. The specimen comprised PBMCs, sampled after 24 months of ibrutinib treatment. All receptors come from a human donor with chronic lymphocytic leukemia.

This clone has only one observation. J is TRBJ2-7 and V is TRBV6-1; D unresolved. Germline CDR1 reads MNHNS; CDR2 reads SASEGT. The CDR3 runs 11 residues. V gave up 8 bases and J gave up 2 bases, with 7 bases separating them. DNA for the CDR3: TGTGCCAGCCGGATGGCCTACGAGCAGTACTTC. It translates to CASRMAYEQYF.

V usage is TRBV28 and J usage is TRBJ2-1; no clear D gene. This CDR3 comprises 13 residues. Trimming shortened V by 7 bases and J by 4 bases, and 11 bases separated the two germline ends. Germline V CDR1 and CDR2: MDHEN, SYDVKM. CDR3 coding DNA: TGTGCCAGCATTACGGCACCTTACAATGAGCAGTTCTTC. As protein: CASITAPYNEQFF.

The chain recombines TRBV29-1 with TRBJ2-3; TRBD1 aligns across 7 bases. V trimming: 1 base; J trimming: 1 base; junction bases outside the gene matches: 8. This CDR3 region has 16 residues. CDR1 and CDR2 from the germline V gene are SQVTM and ANQGSEA. CDR3: CSVEGATGQGTDTQYF. For the CDR3, the DNA is TGCAGCGTTGAAGGGGCGACAGGACAGGGCACAGATACGCAGTATTTT.

The chain has TRBV5-1 and TRBJ2-3; D is uncertain. Per the germline V gene, CDR1 is SGHRS and CDR2 is YFSETQ. This CDR3 has 18 residues. V was trimmed by 2 bases and J by 2 bases, leaving 21 bases between them. The CDR3 spells CASSFHPVGATFTDTQYF. The CDR3 region has the DNA TGCGCCAGCAGCTTTCATCCCGTTGGAGCCACTTTCACAGATACGCAGTATTTT.

CDR3 in amino acids: CAWSLGLAGTAEQFF. CDR3 bases: TGTGCCTGGAGTTTAGGACTAGCGGGAACGGCTGAGCAGTTCTTC. This chain joins TRBV30 and TRBJ2-1, with TRBD2 identical over 12 bases. Germline CDR1 reads GTSNPN; CDR2 reads SVGIG (reference sequence). Trimming cost V 2 bases and J 9 bases; bases outside gene matches: 8. The CDR3 is made up of 15 amino acids.

This clone was observed a handful of times. V and J are TRBV7-3 and TRBJ2-1, with D possibly being TRBD1 (5 bases). Trimming removed 7 bases from V and 7 bases from J, with 17 bases in between. CDR3 size: 14 residues. Germline-derived CDR1 and CDR2 are SGHTA and FQGTGA. CDR3 DNA: TGTGCCAGCAACCTTGGACACCCTGGGAATGAGCAGTTCTTC. This translates into CASNLGHPGNEQFF.

This clone has a single count. This chain links TRBV2 with TRBJ2-1; D call uncertain. This CDR3 comprises 11 residues. Germline values: CDR1 SNHLY, CDR2 FYNNEI. The V gene lost 3 bases and the J gene lost 12 bases, with 9 bases spanning the gap. CDR3 nucleotide sequence: TGTGCCAGCAGTGAGGTAGAGGCGCAGTTCTTC. It codes for CASSEVEAQFF.

The J gene is TRBJ2-3, the V gene TRBV7-6; TRBD2 agrees at 13 bases. CDR3 length: 18 residues. V was pared by 2 bases and J by 6 bases, with 11 bases of the junction left unmatched. The germline gives CDR1 SGHVS, CDR2 FNYEAQ. The CDR3 here is CASSLRSGLAGEGDTQYF. CDR3 nucleotide sequence: TGTGCCAGCAGCTTAAGAAGCGGACTAGCGGGAGAAGGGGATACGCAGTATTTT.

The genes are TRBV4-2 and TRBJ1-2; 9 bases fit TRBD1. Germline loops: CDR1 LGHNA, CDR2 YNFKEQ. V was clipped by 2 bases and J by 7 bases; unmatched bases: 5. This CDR3 has 14 residues. The CDR3 spells CASSQSGQGTGYTF. CDR3 nucleotides: TGTGCCAGCAGCCAATCGGGACAGGGTACTGGCTACACCTTC.

CDR3 DNA: TGCGCCAGCAGCCAAGTCGCCAGAACTAGGGGGGGAGAGACCCAGTACTTC. Its translation is CASSQVARTRGGETQYF. The chain employs TRBV4-1 and TRBJ2-5; D might be TRBD2 (7 bases). With 1 base removed from V and 4 bases from J, the gap between germline ends came to 19 bases. CDR1 and CDR2 from the germline V gene are MGHRA and YSYEKL. The CDR3 is 17 amino acids.

This clone has just a few counts. This sequence joins TRBV6-6 and TRBJ2-3; possible D gene TRBD2, 5 bases. Germline-derived CDR1 and CDR2 are MNHNY and SVGAGI (reference sequence). V lost 5 bases and J lost 8, with 14 bases in between. The CDR3 runs to 13 residues. CDR3 bases: TGTGCCAGCAGTCAGTTACGGGAAGCTACGCAGTATTTT. This sequence encodes CASSQLREATQYF.

J is TRBJ2-6 and V is TRBV5-1, with a weak D call TRBD2 (6 bases). The CDR3 spans 14 residues. Germline V gives CDR1 SGHRS, CDR2 YFSETQ. Trimming cost V 7 bases and J 9 bases, with 17 bases left between them. The CDR3 DNA reads TGCGCCAGCCGTCCGGGGGTCCGGAGCAACGTCCTGACTTTC. Amino acids: CASRPGVRSNVLTF.

The sample holds one count of this clone. The chain employs TRBV7-3 and TRBJ2-3, with no clear D. V shed 5 bases and J shed 8 bases, with 11 bases lying between them. Germline V gives CDR1 SGHTA, CDR2 FQGTGA. The CDR3 is 12 residues long. CDR3 sequence (DNA): TGTGCCAGCAGCACCGACCTTGGTACGCAGTATTTT. Encoded protein: CASSTDLGTQYF. Filled out from reference TRBV7-3 and TRBJ2-3, the complete variable domain reads GAGVSQTPSNKVTEKGKYVELRCDPISGHTALYWYRQSLGQGPEFLIYFQGTGAADDSGLPNDRFFAVRPEGSVSTLKIQRTERGDSAVYLCASSTDLGTQYFGPGTRLTVL.

The chain is built from TRBV15 and TRBJ1-5; TRBD1 aligns across 8 bases. The length of the CDR3 is 14 residues. The V and J ends lost 1 base and 4 bases, in that order; junction bases with no gene match: 0. Germline CDR1 reads LNHNV; CDR2 reads YYDKDF (reference sequence). The CDR3 sequence: CATSRGQGNQPQHF. The CDR3 nucleotides read TGTGCCACCAGCAGAGGACAGGGGAATCAGCCCCAGCATTTT.

The J gene is TRBJ2-2, the V gene TRBV6-5; tentative D call: TRBD2 (5 bases). CDR1 MNHEY and CDR2 SVGAGI come from the germline V gene. The CDR3 has 14 residues. The germline V and J ends were trimmed by 6 bases and 9 bases, with 17 bases remaining between them. Written as DNA, the CDR3 is TGTGCCAGCAGCCGGGATCACCTAGGGCGGGAGCTGTTTTTT. Residues: CASSRDHLGRELFF.

This chain joins TRBV7-6 and TRBJ2-1; D not resolved. V shed 2 bases and J shed 8 bases, with 13 bases lying between them. This CDR3 region has 14 residues. Germline-derived CDR1 and CDR2 are SGHVS and FNYEAQ. The CDR3 nucleotides read TGTGCCAGCAGCTTAATGCAATTAGACGATGAGCAGTTCTTC. The encoded protein is CASSLMQLDDEQFF.

This clone was counted a few times. The V gene is TRBV2, the J gene TRBJ2-4, with D possibly TRBD2 on 6 matching bases. V lost 3 bases to trimming and J lost 5 bases, with 14 bases between them. This CDR3 comprises 15 residues. Germline V gene lookup returns CDR1 SNHLY and CDR2 FYNNEI. The CDR3 region has the DNA TGTGCCAGCAGTGATCTGGGGACGGGGGAAAACATTCAGTACTTC. The encoded protein is CASSDLGTGENIQYF.

This clone was seen a handful of times. The CDR3 region is CASSLTLGYEQYF. The CDR3 DNA is TGTGCCAGCAGTCTCACATTGGGCTACGAGCAGTACTTC. The rearrangement uses TRBV6-5 and TRBJ2-7, with unresolved D. Per germline, CDR1 MNHEY and CDR2 SVGAGI. The ends were cut back, 5 bases at V and 3 bases at J, with 11 bases in the middle. This CDR3 has 13 amino acids.

In this sample, this clone turned up a few times. V is TRBV18 and J is TRBJ2-3, with unresolved D. Trimming removed 6 bases at V and 3 bases at J, with 22 bases between. The CDR3 extends over 17 amino acids. The germline gives CDR1 KGHSH, CDR2 LQKENI. The CDR3 is CASSPSGDRSGTDTQYF. The CDR3 nucleotides read TGTGCCAGCTCCCCGAGTGGAGATCGGTCTGGGACAGATACGCAGTATTTT.

The rearrangement uses TRBV15 and TRBJ1-5; 10 bases line up with TRBD1. Germline values: CDR1 LNHNV, CDR2 YYDKDF (reference sequence). The V gene end was trimmed by 1 base and the J gene end by 4 bases; junction bases not matched to a gene: 4. This CDR3 spans 16 amino acids. The CDR3 spells CATSRGGQGVNQPQHF. The CDR3 DNA sequence: TGTGCCACCAGCAGAGGAGGACAGGGGGTTAATCAGCCCCAGCATTTT.

This clone was counted only a few times. This chain joins TRBV27 and TRBJ2-5; 9 bases fit TRBD1. This CDR3 region has 13 residues. The germline CDR1 and CDR2 sequences are MNHEY and SMNVEV (reference sequence). Germline trimming cut 4 bases from V and 4 bases from J; bases unmatched to any gene: 1. CDR3 DNA sequence: TGTGCCAGCAGTTCGGGACAGGGAGAGACCCAGTACTTC. It codes for CASSSGQGETQYF.

The count of this clone is one. The rearrangement joins TRBV6-5 to TRBJ2-2, with 7 bases lining up with TRBD2. This CDR3 is 13 amino acids long. Germline V gene lookup returns CDR1 MNHEY and CDR2 SVGAGI. J gave up 7 bases and V 7 bases, and 6 bases lay outside the gene matches. CDR3 nucleotide sequence: TGTGCCAGCACGCGGGAGAGGGTCGGGGAGCTGTTTTTT. The encoded protein is CASTRERVGELFF.

This clone was observed a handful of times. The chain has TRBV6-5 and TRBJ2-7; TRBD2 might be the D (5 bases). Per the germline V gene, CDR1 is MNHEY and CDR2 is SVGAGI. Trimming pared 4 bases from V and 4 bases from J, leaving 8 bases between. The CDR3 covers 12 residues. The CDR3 DNA reads TGTGCCAGCAGTTCCGGGATTTACGAGCAGTACTTC. Translated: CASSSGIYEQYF.